The table lists the clone carrying this T cell receptor (beta chain) with a few counts. Alongside blood RNA obtained from unsorted whole blood, germline DNA was also extracted. The CDR3 has 16 amino acids. Trimming left V 0 bases short and J 1 base short, with 13 bases between. CDR1 and CDR2 from the germline V gene are SGHNT and YYREEE (reference sequence). A constant-region primer served to make TCR beta cDNA from about 500 ng total RNA. Libraries covering TCR beta were generated through three nested multiplex PCR rounds (using a slightly modified ARM-PCR). Investigators reported that the first two PCR rounds, at about 9 cycles each, used TRBV1-TRBV30 forward primers with a C-beta reverse primer. Each CDR3 protein is one row after TCRdb ran MiXCR on the multiplex PCR reads. This table has about 200,000 distinct CDR3 sequences, roughly two thirds appearing once. This record comes from a study of tumor-infiltrating lymphocytes in primary liver carcinoma.

This TCR came from a woman aged 60-70 years with primary liver carcinoma and hepatitis B virus infection. Sequenced sample: peripheral blood. The chain links TRBV5-4 to TRBJ2-5; D gene ambiguous. The CDR3: CASSLVWYSAQETQYF. CDR3 sequence (DNA): TGTGCCAGCAGCTTGGTCTGGTACAGCGCCCAAGAGACCCAGTACTTC.